Listed below are T cell receptor beta chains from one sample, sequenced in a study of T cell responses to AZD1222 COVID-19 vaccine. TCRdb's copy holds only in-frame clones and misses some; the assay was immunoSEQ multiplex PCR. The table shows more than 150,000 clones, with around 90% occurring only once. The material was peripheral blood, obtained on day 0 of AZD1222 vaccination. These receptors were taken from an adult in good health. Both conserved end residues are part of each CDR3. D genes are given only for firm matches. A row's size may be missing; if present it is once, few, many or a size class.

-	-	TRBV18	TRBJ2-5	TGTGCCAGCTCATCCCTCGGAGAGACCCAGTACTTC	CASSSLGETQYF
TRBD1	-	TRBV30	TRBJ1-3	TGTGCCTGGAGGGACTTCGGGACAGGTAGAGGAAACACCATATATTTT	CAWRDFGTGRGNTIYF
-	-	TRBV10-3	TRBJ2-7	TGTGCCATCAGGAAGGCCGCTCTCCAGGATTACGAGCAGTACTTC	CAIRKAALQDYEQYF
-	-	TRBV7-2	TRBJ1-6	TGTGCCAGCAGCCCACTTGGGTCACCCCTCCACTTT	CASSPLGSPLHF
-	-	TRBV27	TRBJ2-3	TGTGCCAGCATAAGCAGTGCCCTGAGGGATACGCAGTATTTT	CASISSALRDTQYF
-	-	TRBV25-1	TRBJ2-7	TGTGCCAGCAGTGTGAGGGATTACGAGCAGTACTTC	CASSVRDYEQYF
-	-	TRBV12-2	TRBJ1-5	TGTGCAAGTCGCTCGACCTTGGGGCTAGGATGGGGTAGCAATCAGCCCCAGCATTTT	CASRSTLGLGWGSNQPQHF
-	-	TRBV14	TRBJ2-3	TGTGCCAGCAGCCGAGATTCAGGGGTCCCAGATACGCAGTATTTT	CASSRDSGVPDTQYF
-	-	TRBV28	TRBJ1-1	TGTGCCAGCAGTATCTCCGTCACTGAAGCTTTCTTT	CASSISVTEAFF
-	-	TRBV7-3	TRBJ1-2	TGTGCCAGCAGCTCAGCGGCCCTCTATGGCTACACCTTC	CASSSAALYGYTF
TRBD1	-	TRBV6-5	TRBJ1-3	TGTGCCAGCAGTAAACAGGGGGAGAGAGGAAACACCATATATTTT	CASSKQGERGNTIYF
-	-	TRBV28	TRBJ2-7	TGTGCCAGCAGCGAAACCCCCGGGTCTAGACTTAACGAGCAGTACTTC	CASSETPGSRLNEQYF
-	few	TRBV11-2	TRBJ2-7	TGTGCCAGCAGCTTAGATCTCGGCTCCGGCACCTACGAGCAGTACTTC	CASSLDLGSGTYEQYF
TRBD1	-	TRBV24-1	TRBJ2-7	TGTGCCACCAGTGATGGAAGGGGGCTGGAGCAGTACTTC	CATSDGRGLEQYF
TRBD1	-	TRBV7-9	TRBJ2-7	TGTGCCAGCAGCTTATTGGGACAGCCCCCTGGGCTCTACGAGCAGTACTTC	CASSLLGQPPGLYEQYF
TRBD2	once	TRBV5-1	TRBJ2-3	TGCGCCAGCAGCGCTAGCGGGAGTCGGACAGATACGCAGTATTTT	CASSASGSRTDTQYF
-	-	TRBV28	TRBJ2-3	TGTGCCAGCAGACTCATCAGGGTCAGGGGCACCCCCCAGGGTGCGGGGTCTAGCACAGATACGCAGTATTTT	CASRLIRVRGTPQGAGSSTDTQYF
TRBD1	-	TRBV4-1	TRBJ1-2	TGCGCCAGCAGCCTTGACAGGGGGCCGGACTATGGCTACACCTTC	CASSLDRGPDYGYTF
-	-	TRBV11-3	TRBJ2-3	TGTGCCAGCAGCACCCGCTGGGGGCCCAGCACAGATACGCAGTATTTT	CASSTRWGPSTDTQYF
-	-	TRBV4-3	TRBJ2-1	TGCGCCAGCAGCCAAGTCGGGCAGAGGAGGGACAATGAGCAGTTCTTC	CASSQVGQRRDNEQFF
-	-	TRBV21-1	TRBJ2-1	TGTGCCAGCAGCAAACCAGACAGGGGGTCCTCCTACAATGAGCAGTTCTTC	CASSKPDRGSSYNEQFF
-	-	TRBV6-5	TRBJ1-1	TGTGCCAGCAGTAGACAGTCAAGAAACACTGAAGCTTTCTTT	CASSRQSRNTEAFF
TRBD2	-	TRBV5-4	TRBJ2-3	TGTGCCAGCAGCTTGGGGGTTGGTTTTGGCGGGAGGGACGGCACAGATACGCAGTATTTT	CASSLGVGFGGRDGTDTQYF
TRBD1	-	TRBV5-5	TRBJ1-5	TGTGCCAGCAGTTATACAGGGGGCAATCAGCCCCAGCATTTT	CASSYTGGNQPQHF
-	-	TRBV18	TRBJ2-7	TGTGCCAGCTCACCGCAGCAGGGTTCCTACGAGCAGTACTTC	CASSPQQGSYEQYF
-	-	TRBV5-1	TRBJ2-1	TGCGCCAGCAGCTCTAGTTGGAATGAGCAGTTCTTC	CASSSSWNEQFF